This T cell receptor (beta chain) was sequenced in a study of beta chain features in type 1 diabetes. About the study: The examined sorted cells totaled about 110 million across samples.

Expressed TCRB transcripts were sequenced after all isolated RNA was converted to cDNA. Some 3.8 million reads, on average, came from each naive, central memory and regulatory T cell sample. The protocol was immunoSEQ multiplex PCR, while the TCRdb copy is restricted to in-frame clones and leaves out a portion. The sample holds under 300,000 clones, 27% seen once. The CDR3 extends over 14 amino acids. Germline lookup yields CDR1 ENHRY and CDR2 SYGVKD. V was shortened by 2 bases and J by 0 bases, with 8 bases between the two germline ends. In this sample, this clone turned up a few times. This chain connects TRBV10-3 to TRBJ2-7, with D hard to call. The receptor was derived from a man aged 25 to 40 in good health. The material sequenced was central memory CD4+ T cells from blood. The CDR3 region has the DNA TGTGCCATCAGTGAGAGGGCGAACTCCTACGAGCAGTACTTC. Its protein is CAISERANSYEQYF.